The next 10 T cell receptor beta chains were all read from a single sample in a study of PD-L1 blockade in urothelial cancer. The sample's time point: pretreatment peripheral blood. Only in-frame clones appear in the TCRdb table, and some are missing; sequencing was by immunoSEQ multiplex PCR. This table has about 88,000 clones, roughly 90% appearing once. Source: PBMCs, taken around atezolizumab (anti-PD-L1) treatment. The receptors shown here come from a woman aged 80 or over with urothelial cancer.

Only one count was recorded for this clone. The chain has TRBV25-1 and TRBJ1-2, with D uncertain. V lost 1 base, J lost 1 base, and 10 bases lay in between. The germline V gene encodes CDR1 MGHDK and CDR2 SYGVNS. The length of the CDR3 is 15 residues. This CDR3 reads CASSESGSVNYGYTF. For the CDR3, the DNA is TGTGCCAGCAGTGAATCCGGGTCCGTTAACTATGGCTACACCTTC.

The V and J genes are TRBV28 and TRBJ1-2; D might be TRBD1 (5 bases). CDR3 length: 15 residues. Per germline, CDR1 MDHEN and CDR2 SYDVKM. V shed 2 bases and J shed 3 bases, with 13 bases lying between them. Here the CDR3 DNA reads TGTGCCAGCAGTTTAGTGTCAGGGTCCGACTATGGCTACACCTTC. Protein: CASSLVSGSDYGYTF.

This sequence joins TRBV7-2 and TRBJ1-2; perhaps TRBD1 as D (5 bases). The CDR3 consists of 14 residues. Per germline, CDR1 SGHTA and CDR2 FQGNSA. Trimming left V 1 base short and J 3 bases short, with 9 bases between. For the CDR3, the DNA is TGTGCCAGCAGCTTAGTCCAGGGCGACTATGGCTACACCTTC. Translation: CASSLVQGDYGYTF.

CDR3 DNA: TGTGCCAGCAGCTCATATATAGGGACAGGCGCGGGTCTCACCTTC. Its protein product is CASSSYIGTGAGLTF. The rearrangement links TRBV7-2 to TRBJ1-2; 8 bases are a match to TRBD1. Germline V gives CDR1 SGHTA, CDR2 FQGNSA. This CDR3 comprises 15 residues. J lost 13 bases, V lost 4 bases, and 17 bases had no gene match.

V gene TRBV19 combines with J gene TRBJ2-6; D gene ambiguous. Germline loops: CDR1 LNHDA, CDR2 SQIVND (reference sequence). V was shortened by 3 bases and J by 4 bases, with 10 bases between the two germline ends. This CDR3 comprises 15 residues. This CDR3 reads CASSMVGAGANVLTF. For the CDR3, the DNA is TGTGCCAGTAGTATGGTAGGAGCCGGGGCCAACGTCCTGACTTTC.

This clone was seen only once. V and J are TRBV15 and TRBJ2-7; 7 bases match TRBD1. V gave up 1 base and J gave up 7 bases; unmatched junction bases: 10. Per the germline V gene, CDR1 is LNHNV and CDR2 is YYDKDF (reference sequence). The CDR3 length is 15 residues. CDR3 residues: CATSRVEGALGEQYF. Here the CDR3 DNA reads TGTGCCACCAGCAGAGTAGAGGGGGCCCTTGGGGAGCAGTACTTC.

This clone has just a few counts. The rearrangement uses TRBV5-1 and TRBJ2-5; tentatively, D is TRBD2 (5 bases). Germline lookup yields CDR1 SGHRS and CDR2 YFSETQ. Trimming left V 2 bases short and J 5 bases short, with 16 bases between. The CDR3 extends over 15 amino acids. The CDR3 DNA reads TGCGCCAGCAGCTTAAGGAGAGGGCCAGCGGAGACCCAGTACTTC. This codes for CASSLRRGPAETQYF.

V gene TRBV5-1 combines with J gene TRBJ2-1; the match to TRBD1 covers 10 bases. CDR3 size: 16 residues. V lost 4 bases, J lost 6 bases, and 10 bases stayed unmatched. CDR1 is SGHRS and CDR2 is YFSETQ in the germline V gene. The CDR3 sequence is CASSTGQGGVFNEQFF. The CDR3 nucleotides are TGCGCCAGCAGCACCGGACAGGGGGGAGTTTTCAATGAGCAGTTCTTC.

This clone was picked up one time. The chain combines TRBV28 with TRBJ1-2, with 9 bases lining up with TRBD1. The CDR3 is 15 amino acids. Germline loops: CDR1 MDHEN, CDR2 SYDVKM. V shed 5 bases and J 4 bases; nucleotides not matched to a gene: 8. As DNA, the CDR3 is TGTGCCAGCAGTGAGACTCGGACAGGGGTCTATGGCTACACCTTC. It translates to CASSETRTGVYGYTF.

The chain recombines TRBV6-5 with TRBJ1-1; the D is unclear. The CDR3 length is 15 residues. V lost 6 bases and J 2 bases, leaving 16 bases between the germline ends. In germline, CDR1 is MNHEY, CDR2 SVGAGI. The DNA for the CDR3 is TGTGCCAGCAGACTTAGCGCACAGATAAACACTGAAGCTTTCTTT. Translation gives CASRLSAQINTEAFF.